The sequence of this T cell receptor (beta chain) was determined in a study of T cell responses to AZD1222 COVID-19 vaccine. Findings and caveats of the study: Scientists sampled the repertoires only once the peak T cell response had passed.

The repertoire was sequenced with immunoSEQ multiplex PCR; TCRdb's copy has only in-frame clones and lacks some. The data contain 120,000 to 150,000 clones, under 95% of them seen just once; the ten biggest clones take up around 5.1%. The V gene end was trimmed by 5 bases and the J gene end by 4 bases; junction bases not matched to a gene: 5. The germline V gene has CDR1 MNHEY and CDR2 SVGAGI. This CDR3 comprises 15 residues. This clone has a single count. The antigen is not known. The chain recombines TRBV6-5 with TRBJ2-5; 12 positions agree with TRBD2. This specimen consisted of peripheral blood, obtained on day 0 of AZD1222 vaccination. This TCR derives from an adult in good health. The CDR3 sequence: CASSPLAGGGETQYF. The CDR3 DNA reads as TGTGCCAGCAGTCCTCTAGCGGGAGGGGGAGAGACCCAGTACTTC.